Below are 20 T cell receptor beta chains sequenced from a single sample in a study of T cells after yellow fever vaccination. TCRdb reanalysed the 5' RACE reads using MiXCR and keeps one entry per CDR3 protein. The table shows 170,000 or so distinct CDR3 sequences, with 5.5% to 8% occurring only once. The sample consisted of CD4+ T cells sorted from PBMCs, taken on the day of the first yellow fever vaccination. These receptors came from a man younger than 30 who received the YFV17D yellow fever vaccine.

The CDR3 DNA reads TGTGCCAGTAGTATTCCAGGGGGGGCAGCACATGAAGCTTTCTTT. Translating it yields CASSIPGGAAHEAFF. The chain employs TRBV19 and TRBJ1-1, with 7 bases that match TRBD1. Trimming took 3 bases from V and 7 from J; bases not matched to a gene: 11. Germline assignment: CDR1 LNHDA and CDR2 SQIVND (reference sequence). The CDR3 totals 15 residues.

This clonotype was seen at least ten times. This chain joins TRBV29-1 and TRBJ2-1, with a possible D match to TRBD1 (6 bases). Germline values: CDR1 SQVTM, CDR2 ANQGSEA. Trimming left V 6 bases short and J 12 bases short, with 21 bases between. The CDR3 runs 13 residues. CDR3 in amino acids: CSVGARQVHGQFF. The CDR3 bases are TGCAGCGTGGGGGCCAGACAGGTCCATGGGCAGTTCTTC.

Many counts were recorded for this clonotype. The CDR3 spells CASSLTGGFYEQYF. DNA for the CDR3: TGTGCCAGCAGTTTAACCGGGGGCTTCTACGAGCAGTACTTC. J is TRBJ2-7 and V is TRBV12-3 or TRBV12-4; perhaps D is TRBD1 or TRBD2 (6 bases each). V lost 2 bases and J lost 3, with 11 bases in between. The CDR3 is 14 residues long.

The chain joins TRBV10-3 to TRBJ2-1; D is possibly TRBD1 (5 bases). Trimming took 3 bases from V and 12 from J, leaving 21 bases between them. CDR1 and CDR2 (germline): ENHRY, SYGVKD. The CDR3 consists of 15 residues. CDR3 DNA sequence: TGTGCCATCAGTGACCTGGCCACGGACAAACCGGGGCAGTTCTTC. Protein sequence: CAISDLATDKPGQFF.

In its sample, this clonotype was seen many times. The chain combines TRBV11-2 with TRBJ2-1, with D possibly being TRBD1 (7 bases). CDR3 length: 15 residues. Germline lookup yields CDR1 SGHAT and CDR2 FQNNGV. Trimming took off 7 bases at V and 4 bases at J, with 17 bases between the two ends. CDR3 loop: CASIPGGQSYNEQFF. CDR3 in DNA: TGTGCCAGCATCCCAGGGGGGCAAAGTTACAATGAGCAGTTCTTC.

CDR3 in amino acids: CASSFLQMEEKLFF. CDR3 nucleotide sequence: TGTGCCAGCAGCTTTCTGCAGATGGAGGAAAAACTGTTTTTT. The chain combines TRBV7-9 with TRBJ1-4, with D hard to call. This CDR3 is built from 14 residues. Per germline, CDR1 SEHNR and CDR2 FQNEAQ (reference sequence). With 3 bases removed from V and 8 bases from J, the gap between germline ends came to 13 bases.

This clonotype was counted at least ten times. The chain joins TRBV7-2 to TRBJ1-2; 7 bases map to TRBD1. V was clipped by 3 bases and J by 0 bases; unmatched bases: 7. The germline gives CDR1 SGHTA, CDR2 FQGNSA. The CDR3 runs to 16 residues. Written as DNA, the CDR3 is TGTGCCAGCAGCTTGGGGACAGCTCTAGCTAACTATGGCTACACCTTC. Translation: CASSLGTALANYGYTF.

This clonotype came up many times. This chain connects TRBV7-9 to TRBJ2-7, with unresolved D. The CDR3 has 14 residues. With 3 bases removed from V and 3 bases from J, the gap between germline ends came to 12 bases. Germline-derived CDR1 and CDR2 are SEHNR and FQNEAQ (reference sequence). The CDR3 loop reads CASSLEETSYEQYF. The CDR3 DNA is TGTGCCAGCAGCTTGGAAGAAACAAGCTACGAGCAGTACTTC.

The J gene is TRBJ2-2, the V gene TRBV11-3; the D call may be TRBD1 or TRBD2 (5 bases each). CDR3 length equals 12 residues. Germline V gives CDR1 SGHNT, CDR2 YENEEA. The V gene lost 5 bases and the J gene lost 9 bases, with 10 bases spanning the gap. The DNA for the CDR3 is TGTGCCAGCAGCGGCCCGGGGCGGGAGCTGTTTTTT. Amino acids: CASSGPGRELFF.

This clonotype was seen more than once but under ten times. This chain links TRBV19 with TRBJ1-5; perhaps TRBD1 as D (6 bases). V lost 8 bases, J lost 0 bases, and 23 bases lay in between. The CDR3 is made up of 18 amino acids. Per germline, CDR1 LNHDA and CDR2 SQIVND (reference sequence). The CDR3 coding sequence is TGTGCCAGTCCAAGCCAGGGGAGGGTAAAGAATAGCAATCAGCCCCAGCATTTT. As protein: CASPSQGRVKNSNQPQHF.

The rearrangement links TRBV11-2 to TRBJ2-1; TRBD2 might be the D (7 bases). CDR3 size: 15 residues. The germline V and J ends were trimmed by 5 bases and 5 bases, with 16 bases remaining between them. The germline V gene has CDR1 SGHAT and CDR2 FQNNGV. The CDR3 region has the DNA TGTGCCAGCAGCCCCGGACTAGGGACAAACAATGAGCAGTTCTTC. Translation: CASSPGLGTNNEQFF.

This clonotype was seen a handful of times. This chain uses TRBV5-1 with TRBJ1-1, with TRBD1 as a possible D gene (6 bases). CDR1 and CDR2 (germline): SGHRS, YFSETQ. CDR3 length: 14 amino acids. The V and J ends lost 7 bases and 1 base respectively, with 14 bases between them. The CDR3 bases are TGCGCCAGCCGCCCAGGGGTTGGGAACACTGAAGCTTTCTTT. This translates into CASRPGVGNTEAFF.

The CDR3 here is CAWSGRPGANVLTF. The CDR3 coding sequence is TGTGCCTGGAGTGGGAGGCCTGGGGCCAACGTCCTGACTTTC. This chain connects TRBV30 to TRBJ2-6; perhaps TRBD2 as D (5 bases). Germline CDR1 reads GTSNPN; CDR2 reads SVGIG (reference sequence). This CDR3 region has 14 residues. Trimming cost V 1 base and J 2 bases, with 6 bases left between them.

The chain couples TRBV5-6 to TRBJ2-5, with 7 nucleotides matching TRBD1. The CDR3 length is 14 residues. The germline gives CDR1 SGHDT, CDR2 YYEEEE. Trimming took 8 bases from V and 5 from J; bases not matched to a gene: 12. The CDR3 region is CARGFRTGRETQYF. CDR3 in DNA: TGTGCCAGGGGCTTCCGGACAGGAAGGGAGACCCAGTACTTC.

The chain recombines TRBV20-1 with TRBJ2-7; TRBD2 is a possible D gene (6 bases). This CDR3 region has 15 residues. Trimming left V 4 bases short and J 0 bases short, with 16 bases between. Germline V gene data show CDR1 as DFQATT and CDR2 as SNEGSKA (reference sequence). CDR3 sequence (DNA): TGCAGTGCTATCCCTTTCCGGGGGAGCTCCTACGAGCAGTACTTC. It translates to CSAIPFRGSSYEQYF.

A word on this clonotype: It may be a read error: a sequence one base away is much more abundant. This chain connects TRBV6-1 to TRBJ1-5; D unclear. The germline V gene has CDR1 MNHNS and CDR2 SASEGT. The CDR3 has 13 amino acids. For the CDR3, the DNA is TGTGCCAGCAGGGAATATAGCTATCAGCCCCAGCATTTT. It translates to CASREYSYQPQHF.

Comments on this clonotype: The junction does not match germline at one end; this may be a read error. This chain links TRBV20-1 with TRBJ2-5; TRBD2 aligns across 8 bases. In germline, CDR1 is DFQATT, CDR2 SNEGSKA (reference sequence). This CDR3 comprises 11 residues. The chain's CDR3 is CTASRGGTQYF. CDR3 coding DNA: TGCACTGCTAGTCGGGGGGGGACCCAGTACTTC.

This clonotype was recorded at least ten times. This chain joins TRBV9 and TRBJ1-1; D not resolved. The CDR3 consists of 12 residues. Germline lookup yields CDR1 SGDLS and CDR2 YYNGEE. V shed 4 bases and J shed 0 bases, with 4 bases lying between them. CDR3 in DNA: TGTGCCAGCAGCCGCATGAACACTGAAGCTTTCTTT. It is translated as CASSRMNTEAFF.

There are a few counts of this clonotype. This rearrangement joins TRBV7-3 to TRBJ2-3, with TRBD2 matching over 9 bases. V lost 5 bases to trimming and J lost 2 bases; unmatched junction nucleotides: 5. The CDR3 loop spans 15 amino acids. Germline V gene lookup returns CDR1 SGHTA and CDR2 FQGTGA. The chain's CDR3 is CASSISGGATDTQYF. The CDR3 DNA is TGTGCCAGCAGCATTAGCGGGGGAGCCACAGATACGCAGTATTTT. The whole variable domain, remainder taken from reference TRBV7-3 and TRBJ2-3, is GAGVSQTPSNKVTEKGKYVELRCDPISGHTALYWYRQSLGQGPEFLIYFQGTGAADDSGLPNDRFFAVRPEGSVSTLKIQRTERGDSAVYLCASSISGGATDTQYFGPGTRLTVL.

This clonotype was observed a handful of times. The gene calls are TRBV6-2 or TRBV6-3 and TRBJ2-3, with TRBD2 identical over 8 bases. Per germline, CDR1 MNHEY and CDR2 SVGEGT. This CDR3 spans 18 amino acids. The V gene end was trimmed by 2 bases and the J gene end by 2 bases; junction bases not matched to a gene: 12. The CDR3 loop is CASSYQHGLAADTDTQYF. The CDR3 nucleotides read TGTGCCAGCAGTTACCAACACGGACTAGCCGCTGACACAGATACGCAGTATTTT.